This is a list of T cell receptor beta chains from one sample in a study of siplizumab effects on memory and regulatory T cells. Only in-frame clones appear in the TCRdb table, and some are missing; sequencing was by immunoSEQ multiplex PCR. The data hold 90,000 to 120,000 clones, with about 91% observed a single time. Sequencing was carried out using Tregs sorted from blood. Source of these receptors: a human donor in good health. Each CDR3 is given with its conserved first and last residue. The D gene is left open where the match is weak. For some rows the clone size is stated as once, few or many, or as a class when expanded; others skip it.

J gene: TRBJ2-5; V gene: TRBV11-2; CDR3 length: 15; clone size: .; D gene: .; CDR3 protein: CASSDGIHTKETQYF; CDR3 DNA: TGTGCCAGCAGCGACGGTATTCACACCAAAGAGACCCAGTACTTC
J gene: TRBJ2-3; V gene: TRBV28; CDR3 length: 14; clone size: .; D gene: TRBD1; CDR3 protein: CASRPEDRVDTQYF; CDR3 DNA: TGTGCCAGCAGACCTGAGGACAGGGTAGATACGCAGTATTTT
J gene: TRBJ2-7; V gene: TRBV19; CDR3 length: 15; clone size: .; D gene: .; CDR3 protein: CASSMRLGRGYEQYF; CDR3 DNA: TGTGCCAGTAGTATGCGGTTAGGACGGGGCTACGAGCAGTACTTC
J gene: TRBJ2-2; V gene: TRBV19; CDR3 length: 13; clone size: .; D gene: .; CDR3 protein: CASKSAAAGELFF; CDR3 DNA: TGTGCCAGTAAGAGTGCGGCGGCCGGGGAGCTGTTTTTT
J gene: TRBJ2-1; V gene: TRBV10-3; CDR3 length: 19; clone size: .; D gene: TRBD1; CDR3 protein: CAISGVRDRQLSSYNEQFF; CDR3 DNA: TGTGCCATCAGTGGGGTTCGGGACAGACAGTTAAGCTCCTACAATGAGCAGTTCTTC
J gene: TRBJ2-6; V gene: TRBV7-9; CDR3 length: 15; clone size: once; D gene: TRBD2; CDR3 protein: CASSPSGAGANVLTF; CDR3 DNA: TGTGCCAGCAGCCCTAGCGGGGCTGGGGCCAACGTCCTGACTTTC
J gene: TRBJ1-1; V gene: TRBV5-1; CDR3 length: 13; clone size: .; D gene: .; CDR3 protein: CASSLASASEAFF; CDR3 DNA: TGCGCCAGCAGCTTGGCCTCTGCCAGTGAAGCTTTCTTT
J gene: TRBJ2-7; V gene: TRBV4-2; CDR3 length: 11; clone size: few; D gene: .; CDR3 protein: CASSSFYEQYF; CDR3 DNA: TGTGCCAGCAGCTCCTTCTACGAGCAGTACTTC
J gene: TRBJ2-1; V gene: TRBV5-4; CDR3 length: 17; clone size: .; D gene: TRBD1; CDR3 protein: CASSFPGQGSSYNEQFF; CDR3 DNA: TGTGCCAGCAGCTTTCCGGGACAGGGGTCCTCCTACAATGAGCAGTTCTTC
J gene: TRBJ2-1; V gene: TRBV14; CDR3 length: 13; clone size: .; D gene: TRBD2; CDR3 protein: CASSQVRLAEQFF; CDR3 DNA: TGTGCCAGCAGCCAAGTTAGACTAGCGGAGCAGTTCTTC
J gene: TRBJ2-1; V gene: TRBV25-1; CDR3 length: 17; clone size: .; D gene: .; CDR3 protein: CASSESALRGFYNEQFF; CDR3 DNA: TGTGCCAGCAGTGAATCGGCCCTAAGGGGCTTCTACAATGAGCAGTTCTTC
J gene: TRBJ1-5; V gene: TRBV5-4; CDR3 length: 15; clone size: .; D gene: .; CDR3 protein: CASSLGGAINQPQHF; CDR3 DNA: TGTGCCAGCAGCTTGGGGGGGGCGATTAATCAGCCCCAGCATTTT
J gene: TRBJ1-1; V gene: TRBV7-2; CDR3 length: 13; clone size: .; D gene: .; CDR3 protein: CASSLGMNTEAFF; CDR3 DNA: TGTGCCAGCAGCTTAGGCATGAACACTGAAGCTTTCTTT
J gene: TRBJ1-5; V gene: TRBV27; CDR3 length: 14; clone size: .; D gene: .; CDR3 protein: CASSLWGNQQPQHF; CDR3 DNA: TGTGCCAGCAGTTTATGGGGGAATCAACAGCCCCAGCATTTT
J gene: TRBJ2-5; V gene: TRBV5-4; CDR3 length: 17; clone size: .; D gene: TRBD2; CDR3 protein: CASSLAGLAGGGETQYF; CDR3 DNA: TGTGCCAGCAGCTTGGCCGGACTAGCGGGAGGAGGGGAGACCCAGTACTTC
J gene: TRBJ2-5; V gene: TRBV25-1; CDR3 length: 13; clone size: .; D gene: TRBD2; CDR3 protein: CASSGGGIGTQYF; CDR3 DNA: TGTGCCAGCAGTGGGGGGGGAATTGGGACCCAGTACTTC
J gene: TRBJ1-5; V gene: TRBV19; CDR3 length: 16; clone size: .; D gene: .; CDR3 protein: CASSPTPGISNQPQHF; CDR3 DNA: TGTGCCAGTAGCCCGACCCCGGGAATTAGCAATCAGCCCCAGCATTTT
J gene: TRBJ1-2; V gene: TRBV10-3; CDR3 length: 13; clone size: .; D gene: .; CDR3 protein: CAISERPSYGYTF; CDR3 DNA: TGTGCCATCAGTGAAAGGCCGTCCTATGGCTACACCTTC
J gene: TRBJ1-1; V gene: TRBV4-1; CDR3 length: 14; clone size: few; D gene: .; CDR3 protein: CASSQLGLNTEAFF; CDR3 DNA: TGCGCCAGCAGCCAACTGGGCTTAAACACTGAAGCTTTCTTT
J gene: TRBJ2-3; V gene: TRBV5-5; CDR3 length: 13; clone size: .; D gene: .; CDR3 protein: CASSLRTGDTQYF; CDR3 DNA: TGTGCCAGCAGCTTACGTACGGGGGATACGCAGTATTTT
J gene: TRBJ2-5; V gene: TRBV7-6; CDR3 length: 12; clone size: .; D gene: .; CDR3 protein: CASSPSQGTQYF; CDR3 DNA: TGTGCCAGCAGCCCCTCACAGGGGACCCAGTACTTC
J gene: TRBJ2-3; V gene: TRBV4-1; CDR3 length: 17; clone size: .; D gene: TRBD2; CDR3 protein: CASSQGHPAGVTDTQYF; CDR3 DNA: TGCGCCAGCAGCCAAGGTCATCCAGCGGGAGTAACAGATACGCAGTATTTT
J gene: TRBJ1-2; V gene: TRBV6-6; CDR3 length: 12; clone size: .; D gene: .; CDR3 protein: CASSYSNYGYTF; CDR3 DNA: TGTGCCAGCAGTTATTCCAACTATGGCTACACCTTC
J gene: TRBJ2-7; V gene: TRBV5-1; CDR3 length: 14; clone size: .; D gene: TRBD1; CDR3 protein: CASFTGTGPHEQYF; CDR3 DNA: TGCGCCAGTTTTACCGGGACAGGGCCCCACGAGCAGTACTTC
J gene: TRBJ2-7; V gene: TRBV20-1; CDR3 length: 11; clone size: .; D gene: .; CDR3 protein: CSASSGYEQYF; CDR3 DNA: TGCAGTGCTAGTTCGGGGTACGAGCAGTACTTC
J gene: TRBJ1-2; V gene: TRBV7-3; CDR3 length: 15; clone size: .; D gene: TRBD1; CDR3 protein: CASSLKSGGDYGYTF; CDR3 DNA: TGTGCCAGCAGCTTAAAATCAGGGGGCGACTATGGCTACACCTTC
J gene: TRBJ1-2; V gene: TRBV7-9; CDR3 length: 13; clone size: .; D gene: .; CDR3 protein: CASSLWAQYGYTF; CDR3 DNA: TGTGCCAGCAGCTTATGGGCGCAGTATGGCTACACCTTC
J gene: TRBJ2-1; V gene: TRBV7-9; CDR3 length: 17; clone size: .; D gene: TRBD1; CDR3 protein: CASSFTGVRSSYNEQFF; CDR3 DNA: TGTGCCAGCAGCTTTACAGGGGTCCGAAGCTCCTACAATGAGCAGTTCTTC
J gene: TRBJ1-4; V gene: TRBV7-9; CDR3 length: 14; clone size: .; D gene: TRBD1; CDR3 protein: CASSGTGSNEKLFF; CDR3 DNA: TGTGCCAGCAGCGGGACAGGCTCTAATGAAAAACTGTTTTTT
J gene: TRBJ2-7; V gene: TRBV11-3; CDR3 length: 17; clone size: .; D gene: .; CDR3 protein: CASSLETPGQFRYEQYF; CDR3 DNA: TGTGCCAGCAGCTTAGAAACCCCCGGACAGTTTAGATACGAGCAGTACTTC
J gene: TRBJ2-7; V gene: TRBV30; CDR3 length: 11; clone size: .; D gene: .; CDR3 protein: CAWSAQYEQYF; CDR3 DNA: TGTGCCTGGAGTGCCCAGTACGAGCAGTACTTC
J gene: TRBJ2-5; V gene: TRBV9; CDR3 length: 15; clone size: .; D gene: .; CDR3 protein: CASSVGVLIGETQYF; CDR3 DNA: TGTGCCAGCAGCGTAGGTGTTCTCATCGGAGAGACCCAGTACTTC
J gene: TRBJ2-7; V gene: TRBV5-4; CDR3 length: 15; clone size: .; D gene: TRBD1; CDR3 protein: CASSLLGQGAYEQYF; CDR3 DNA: TGTGCCAGCAGCTTGTTGGGACAGGGGGCCTACGAGCAGTACTTC
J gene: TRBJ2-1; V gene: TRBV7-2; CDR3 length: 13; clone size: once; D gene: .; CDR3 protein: CASSTPPSREQFF; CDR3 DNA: TGTGCCAGCAGCACACCGCCCTCTAGAGAGCAGTTCTTC
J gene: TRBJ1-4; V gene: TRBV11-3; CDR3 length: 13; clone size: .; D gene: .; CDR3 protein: CASSLEAPGELFF; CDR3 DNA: TGTGCCAGCAGCTTAGAGGCGCCGGGCGAACTGTTTTTT
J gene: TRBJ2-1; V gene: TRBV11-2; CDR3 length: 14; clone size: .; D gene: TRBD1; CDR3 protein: CASSYGQGIDEQFF; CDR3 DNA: TGTGCCAGCAGCTACGGACAGGGGATAGATGAGCAGTTCTTC
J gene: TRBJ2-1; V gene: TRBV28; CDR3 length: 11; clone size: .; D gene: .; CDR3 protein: CASSYGNEQFF; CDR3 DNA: TGTGCCAGCAGTTACGGGAATGAGCAGTTCTTC
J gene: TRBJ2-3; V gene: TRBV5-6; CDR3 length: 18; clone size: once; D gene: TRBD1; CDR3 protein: CASSLAYRHRGATDTQYF; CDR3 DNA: TGTGCCAGCAGCTTGGCCTATCGACACAGGGGAGCCACAGATACGCAGTATTTT
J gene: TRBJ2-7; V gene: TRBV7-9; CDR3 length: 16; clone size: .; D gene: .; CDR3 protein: CASSLESGRYSYEQYF; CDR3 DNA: TGTGCCAGCAGCTTAGAAAGCGGAAGATACTCCTACGAGCAGTACTTC
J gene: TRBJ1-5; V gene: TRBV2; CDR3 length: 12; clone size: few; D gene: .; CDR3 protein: CASSEIVQPQHF; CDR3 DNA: TGTGCCAGCAGTGAAATAGTTCAGCCCCAGCATTTT
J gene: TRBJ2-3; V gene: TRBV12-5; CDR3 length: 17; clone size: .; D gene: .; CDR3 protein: CASGPDAGARGTDTQYF; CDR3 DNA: TGTGCTAGTGGACCAGACGCTGGGGCTCGGGGCACAGATACGCAGTATTTT
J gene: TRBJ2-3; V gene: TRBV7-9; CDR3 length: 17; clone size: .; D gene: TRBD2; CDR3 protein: CASSLVFWTSGTNTQYF; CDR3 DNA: TGTGCCAGCAGCTTAGTTTTCTGGACTAGCGGGACGAATACGCAGTATTTT
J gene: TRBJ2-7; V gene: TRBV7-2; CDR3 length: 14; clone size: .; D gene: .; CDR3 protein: CASSWDTGSYEQYF; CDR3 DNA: TGTGCCAGCAGCTGGGACACGGGGTCCTACGAGCAGTACTTC
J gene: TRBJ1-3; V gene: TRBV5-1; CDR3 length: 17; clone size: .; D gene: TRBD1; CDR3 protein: CASSLDTGGAFGNTIYF; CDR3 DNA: TGCGCCAGCAGCTTGGACACAGGGGGCGCTTTTGGAAACACCATATATTTT
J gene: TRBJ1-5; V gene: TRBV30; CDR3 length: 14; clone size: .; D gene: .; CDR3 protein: CAWSVGIRNQPQHF; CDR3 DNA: TGTGCCTGGAGTGTCGGGATCCGCAATCAGCCCCAGCATTTT
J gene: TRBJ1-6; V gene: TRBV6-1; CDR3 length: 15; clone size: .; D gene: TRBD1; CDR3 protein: CASTSRDRSISPLHF; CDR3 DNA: TGTGCCAGCACGAGCAGGGACAGGTCTATTTCACCCCTCCACTTT
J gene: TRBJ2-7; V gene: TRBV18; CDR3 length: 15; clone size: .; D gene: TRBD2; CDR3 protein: CASSPLSGRAYEQYF; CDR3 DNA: TGTGCCAGCTCACCCCTTAGCGGGAGGGCCTACGAGCAGTACTTC
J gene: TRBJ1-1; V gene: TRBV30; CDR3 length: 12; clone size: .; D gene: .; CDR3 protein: CAWKFEGTEAFF; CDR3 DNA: TGTGCCTGGAAGTTCGAGGGGACTGAAGCTTTCTTT